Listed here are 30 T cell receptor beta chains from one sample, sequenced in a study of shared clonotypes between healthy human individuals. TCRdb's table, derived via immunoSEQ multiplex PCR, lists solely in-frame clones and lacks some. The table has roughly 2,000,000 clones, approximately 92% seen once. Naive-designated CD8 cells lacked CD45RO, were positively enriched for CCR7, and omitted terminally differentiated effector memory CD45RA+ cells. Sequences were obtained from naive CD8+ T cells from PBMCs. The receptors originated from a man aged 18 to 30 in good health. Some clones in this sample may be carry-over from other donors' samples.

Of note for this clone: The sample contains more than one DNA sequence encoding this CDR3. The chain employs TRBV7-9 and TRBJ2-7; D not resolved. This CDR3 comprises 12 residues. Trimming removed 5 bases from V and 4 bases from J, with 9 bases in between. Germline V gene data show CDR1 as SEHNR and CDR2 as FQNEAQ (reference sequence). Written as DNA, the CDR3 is TGTGCCAGCAGCCCAGGCCCTTACGAGCAGTACTTC. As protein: CASSPGPYEQYF.

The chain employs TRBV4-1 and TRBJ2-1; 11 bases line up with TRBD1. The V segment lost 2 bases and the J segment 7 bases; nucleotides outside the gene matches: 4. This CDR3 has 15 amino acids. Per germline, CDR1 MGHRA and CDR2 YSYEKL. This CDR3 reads CASSQRGDRGNEQFF. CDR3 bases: TGCGCCAGCAGCCAAAGGGGGGACAGGGGGAATGAGCAGTTCTTC.

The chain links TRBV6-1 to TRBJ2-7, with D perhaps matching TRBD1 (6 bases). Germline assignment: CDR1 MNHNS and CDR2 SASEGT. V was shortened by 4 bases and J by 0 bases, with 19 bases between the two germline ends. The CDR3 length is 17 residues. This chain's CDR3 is CASSGMWGHASSYEQYF. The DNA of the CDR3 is TGTGCCAGCAGTGGGATGTGGGGACACGCGAGCTCCTACGAGCAGTACTTC.

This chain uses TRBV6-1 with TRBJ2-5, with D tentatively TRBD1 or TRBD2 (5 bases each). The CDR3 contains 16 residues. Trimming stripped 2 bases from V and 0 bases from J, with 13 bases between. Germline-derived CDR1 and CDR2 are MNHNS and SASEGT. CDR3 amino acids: CASSELRGVYQETQYF. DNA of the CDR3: TGTGCCAGCAGTGAACTAAGGGGAGTTTACCAAGAGACCCAGTACTTC.

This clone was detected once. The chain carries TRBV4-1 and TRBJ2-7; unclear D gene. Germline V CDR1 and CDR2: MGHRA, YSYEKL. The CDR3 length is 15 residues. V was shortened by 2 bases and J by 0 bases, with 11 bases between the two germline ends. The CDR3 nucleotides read TGCGCCAGCAGCCAATTTAGCCAGGTCTCCTACGAGCAGTACTTC. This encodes CASSQFSQVSYEQYF.

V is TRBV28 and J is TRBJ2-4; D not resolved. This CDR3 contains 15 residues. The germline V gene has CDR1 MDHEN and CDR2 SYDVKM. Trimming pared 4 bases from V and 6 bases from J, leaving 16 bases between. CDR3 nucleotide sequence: TGTGCCAGCAGTTCCATTAGTCAGAACGGAAACATTCAGTACTTC. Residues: CASSSISQNGNIQYF.

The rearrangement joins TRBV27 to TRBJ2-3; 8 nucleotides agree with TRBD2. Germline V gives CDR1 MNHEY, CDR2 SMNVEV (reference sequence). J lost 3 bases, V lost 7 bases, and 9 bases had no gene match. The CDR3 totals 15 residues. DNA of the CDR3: TGTGCCAGCATGTCATCCGGGACTAGTACAGATACGCAGTATTTT. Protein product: CASMSSGTSTDTQYF.

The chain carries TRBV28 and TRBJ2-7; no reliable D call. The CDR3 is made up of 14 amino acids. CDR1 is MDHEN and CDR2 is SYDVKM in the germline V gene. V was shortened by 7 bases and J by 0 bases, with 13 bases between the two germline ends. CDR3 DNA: TGTGCCAGCACCCATGGAAGGGTCTCCTACGAGCAGTACTTC. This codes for CASTHGRVSYEQYF.

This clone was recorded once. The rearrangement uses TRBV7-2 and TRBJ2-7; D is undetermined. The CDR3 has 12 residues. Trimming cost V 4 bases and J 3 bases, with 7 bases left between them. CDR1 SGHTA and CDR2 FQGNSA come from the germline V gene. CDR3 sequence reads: CASSSGRYEQYF. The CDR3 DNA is TGTGCCAGCAGCTCAGGTCGCTACGAGCAGTACTTC.

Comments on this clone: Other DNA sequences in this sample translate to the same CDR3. CDR3: CASSSPGQGSYEQYF. The DNA for the CDR3 is TGTGCCAGCAGCTCTCCGGGACAGGGATCCTACGAGCAGTACTTC. The chain recombines TRBV7-9 with TRBJ2-7, with TRBD1 matching over 9 bases. The CDR3 sequence is 15 residues long. CDR1 is SEHNR, CDR2 FQNEAQ, per germline (reference sequence). V shed 4 bases and J 1 base; nucleotides not matched to a gene: 5.

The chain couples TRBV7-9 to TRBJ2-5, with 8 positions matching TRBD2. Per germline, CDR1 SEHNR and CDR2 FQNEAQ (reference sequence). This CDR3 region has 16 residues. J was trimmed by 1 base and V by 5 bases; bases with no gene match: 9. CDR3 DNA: TGTGCCAGCAGCCCCGGACTAGCTGAGATCCAAGAGACCCAGTACTTC. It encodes CASSPGLAEIQETQYF.

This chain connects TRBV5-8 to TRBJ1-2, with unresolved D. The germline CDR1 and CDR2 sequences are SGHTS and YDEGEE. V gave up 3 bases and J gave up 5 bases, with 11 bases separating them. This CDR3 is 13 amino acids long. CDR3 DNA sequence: TGTGCCAGCAGCTCGTCGGACCGTTATGGCTACACCTTC. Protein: CASSSSDRYGYTF.

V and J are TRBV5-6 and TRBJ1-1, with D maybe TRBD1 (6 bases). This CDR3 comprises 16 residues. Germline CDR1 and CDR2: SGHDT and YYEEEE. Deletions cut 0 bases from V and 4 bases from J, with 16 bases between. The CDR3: CASSLETGGPGTEAFF. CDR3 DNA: TGTGCCAGCAGCTTGGAGACTGGGGGCCCGGGCACTGAAGCTTTCTTT.

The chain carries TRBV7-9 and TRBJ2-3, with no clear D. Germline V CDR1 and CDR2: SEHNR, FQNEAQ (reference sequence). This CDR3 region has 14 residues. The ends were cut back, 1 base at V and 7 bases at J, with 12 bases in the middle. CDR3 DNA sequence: TGTGCCAGCAGCTTAGGAGACATTTTGTATACGCAGTATTTT. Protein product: CASSLGDILYTQYF.

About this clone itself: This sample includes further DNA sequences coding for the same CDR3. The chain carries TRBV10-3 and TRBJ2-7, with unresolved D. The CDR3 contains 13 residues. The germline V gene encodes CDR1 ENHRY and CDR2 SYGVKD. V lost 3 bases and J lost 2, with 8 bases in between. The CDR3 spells CAISDLVTYEQYF. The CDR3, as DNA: TGTGCCATCAGTGACCTCGTAACCTACGAGCAGTACTTC.

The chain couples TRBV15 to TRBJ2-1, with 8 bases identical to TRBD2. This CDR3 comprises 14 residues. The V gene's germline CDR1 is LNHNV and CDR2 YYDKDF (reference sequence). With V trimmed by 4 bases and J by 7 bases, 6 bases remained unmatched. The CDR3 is CATSISGGRNEQFF. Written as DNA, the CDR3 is TGTGCCACCAGCATATCGGGAGGGCGAAATGAGCAGTTCTTC.

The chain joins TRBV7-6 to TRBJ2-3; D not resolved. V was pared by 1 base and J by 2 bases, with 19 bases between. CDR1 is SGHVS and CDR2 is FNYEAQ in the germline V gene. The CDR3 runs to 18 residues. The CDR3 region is CASSLGTPGSFITDTQYF. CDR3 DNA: TGTGCCAGCAGCTTAGGGACCCCGGGCAGTTTTATCACAGATACGCAGTATTTT.

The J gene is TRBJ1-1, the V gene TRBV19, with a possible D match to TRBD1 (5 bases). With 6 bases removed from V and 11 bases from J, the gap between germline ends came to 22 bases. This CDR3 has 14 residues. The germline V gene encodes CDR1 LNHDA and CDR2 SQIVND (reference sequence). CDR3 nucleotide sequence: TGTGCCAGTAGCCCTGGGACCCCCGCAAGGTTGGCTTTCTTT. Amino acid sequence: CASSPGTPARLAFF.

This CDR3 reads CASSDRTSGSIEQFF. DNA for the CDR3: TGTGCCAGCAGCGATAGGACTAGCGGGAGTATTGAGCAGTTCTTC. The chain combines TRBV7-9 with TRBJ2-1, with 13 nucleotides matching TRBD2. The V gene end was trimmed by 5 bases and the J gene end by 9 bases; junction bases not matched to a gene: 7. There are 15 residues in the CDR3. Germline CDR1 and CDR2: SEHNR and FQNEAQ (reference sequence).

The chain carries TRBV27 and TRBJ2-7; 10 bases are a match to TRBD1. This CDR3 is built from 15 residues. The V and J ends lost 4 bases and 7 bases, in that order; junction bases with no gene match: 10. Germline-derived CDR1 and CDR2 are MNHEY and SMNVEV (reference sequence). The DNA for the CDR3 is TGTGCCAGCAGTTCCATAGGGACAGGGGCAAAAGAGCAGTACTTC. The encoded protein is CASSSIGTGAKEQYF.

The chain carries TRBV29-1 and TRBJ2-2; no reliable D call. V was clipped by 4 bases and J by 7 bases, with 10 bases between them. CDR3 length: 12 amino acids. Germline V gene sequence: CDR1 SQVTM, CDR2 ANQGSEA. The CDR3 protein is CSVVRPVGELFF. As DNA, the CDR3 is TGCAGCGTTGTCCGCCCCGTCGGGGAGCTGTTTTTT.

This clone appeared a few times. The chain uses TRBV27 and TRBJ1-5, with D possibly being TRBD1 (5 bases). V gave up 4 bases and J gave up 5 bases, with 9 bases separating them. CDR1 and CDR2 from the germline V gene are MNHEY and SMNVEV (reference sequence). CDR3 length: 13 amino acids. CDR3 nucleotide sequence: TGTGCCAGCAGTTCCACGGGGGATCAGCCCCAGCATTTT. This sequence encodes CASSSTGDQPQHF.

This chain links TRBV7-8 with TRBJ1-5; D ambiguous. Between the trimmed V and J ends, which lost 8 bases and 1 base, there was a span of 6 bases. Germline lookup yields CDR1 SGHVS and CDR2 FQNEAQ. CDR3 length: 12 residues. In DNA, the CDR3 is TGTGCCAGCGGGTTGAGCAATCAGCCCCAGCATTTT. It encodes CASGLSNQPQHF.

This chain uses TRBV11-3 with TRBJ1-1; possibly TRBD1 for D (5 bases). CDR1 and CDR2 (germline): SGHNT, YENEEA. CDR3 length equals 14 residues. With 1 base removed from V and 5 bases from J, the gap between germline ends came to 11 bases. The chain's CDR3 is CASSLGGLGTEAFF. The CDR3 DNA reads TGTGCCAGCAGCTTAGGGGGGTTAGGGACTGAAGCTTTCTTT.

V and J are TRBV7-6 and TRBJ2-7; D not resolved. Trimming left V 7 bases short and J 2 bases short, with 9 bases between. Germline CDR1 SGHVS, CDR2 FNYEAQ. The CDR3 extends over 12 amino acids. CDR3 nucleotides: TGTGCCAGCATGGGTACGACCTACGAGCAGTACTTC. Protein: CASMGTTYEQYF.

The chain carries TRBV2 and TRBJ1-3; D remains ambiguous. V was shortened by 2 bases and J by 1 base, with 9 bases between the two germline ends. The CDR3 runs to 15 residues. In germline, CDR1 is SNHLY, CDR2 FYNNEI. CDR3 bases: TGTGCCAGCAGTGAACTCCAGCGATCTGGAAACACCATATATTTT. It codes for CASSELQRSGNTIYF.

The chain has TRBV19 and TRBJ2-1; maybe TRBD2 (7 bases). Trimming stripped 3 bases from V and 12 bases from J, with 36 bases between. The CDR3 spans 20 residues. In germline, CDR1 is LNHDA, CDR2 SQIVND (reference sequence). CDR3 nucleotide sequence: TGTGCCAGTAGTATGGATGGGGGTCGTGGGACTATACGGGGGCCTCATGGGCAGTTCTTC. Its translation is CASSMDGGRGTIRGPHGQFF. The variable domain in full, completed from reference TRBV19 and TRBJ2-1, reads DGGITQSPKYLFRKEGQNVTLSCEQNLNHDAMYWYRQDPGQGLRLIYYSQIVNDFQKGDIAEGYSVSREKKESFPLTVTSAQKNPTAFYLCASSMDGGRGTIRGPHGQFFGPGTRLTVL.

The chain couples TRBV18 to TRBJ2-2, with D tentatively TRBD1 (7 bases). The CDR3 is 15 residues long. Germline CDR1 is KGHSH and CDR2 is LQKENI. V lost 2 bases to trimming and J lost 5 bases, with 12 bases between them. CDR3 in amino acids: CASSPDRAGTGELFF. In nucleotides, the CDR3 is TGTGCCAGCTCACCAGACAGGGCGGGGACCGGGGAGCTGTTTTTT.

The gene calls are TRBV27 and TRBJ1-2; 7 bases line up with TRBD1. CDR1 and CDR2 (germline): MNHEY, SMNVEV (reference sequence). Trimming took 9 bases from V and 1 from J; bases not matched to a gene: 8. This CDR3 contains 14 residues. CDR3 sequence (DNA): TGTGCCAGTCGGGACAGATCTTTTAACTATGGCTACACCTTC. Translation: CASRDRSFNYGYTF.

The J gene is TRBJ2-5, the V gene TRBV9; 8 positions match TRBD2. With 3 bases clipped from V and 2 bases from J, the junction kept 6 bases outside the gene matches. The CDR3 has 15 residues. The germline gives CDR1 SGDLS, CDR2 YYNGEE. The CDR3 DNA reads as TGTGCCAGCAGCGGGCGCGGGGGGAATCAAGAGACCCAGTACTTC. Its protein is CASSGRGGNQETQYF. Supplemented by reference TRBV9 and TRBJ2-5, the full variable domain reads DSGVTQTPKHLITATGQRVTLRCSPRSGDLSVYWYQQSLDQGLQFLIQYYNGEERAKGNILERFSAQQFPDLHSELNLSSLELGDSALYFCASSGRGGNQETQYFGPGTRLLVL.